A single sample is the source of the 15 T cell receptor beta chains below, sequenced in a study of a mutant IDH1 vaccine in newly diagnosed glioma. Sequencing was performed with immunoSEQ multiplex PCR; in TCRdb, only in-frame clones are kept and a portion is missing. The sample lists tens of thousands of clones, 65% occurring once. Documented time point: week 47, end of study. The investigators gave 300 ug of mutant IDH1 20-mer peptide in each vaccine dose, together with topical imiquimod. The antigens of these receptors remain unknown. The material sequenced was peripheral blood mononuclear cells (PBMCs), taken from a glioma patient whose treatment included an IDH1 peptide vaccine. Receptors were obtained from a man aged 40-50 years with glioma. Some clones in this sample may be carry-over from other donors' samples.

V usage is TRBV5-1 and J usage is TRBJ2-5, with 7 nucleotides matching TRBD1. CDR3 length: 16 residues. V gave up 0 bases and J gave up 0 bases; unmatched junction bases: 5. Per germline, CDR1 SGHRS and CDR2 YFSETQ. CDR3: CASSLGQGFYQETQYF. CDR3 nucleotide sequence: TGCGCCAGCAGCTTGGGACAGGGCTTTTACCAAGAGACCCAGTACTTC.

The genes are TRBV5-1 and TRBJ2-2; D not resolved. The germline gives CDR1 SGHRS, CDR2 YFSETQ. The CDR3 spans 15 residues. Between the trimmed V and J ends, which lost 7 bases and 2 bases, there was a span of 15 bases. CDR3: CASDSTQPNTGELFF. CDR3 in DNA: TGCGCCAGCGATTCTACACAGCCAAACACCGGGGAGCTGTTTTTT.

This sequence joins TRBV30 and TRBJ1-2; TRBD1 might be the D (5 bases). The germline CDR1 and CDR2 sequences are GTSNPN and SVGIG (reference sequence). The V end was cut by 4 bases, the J end by 6 bases, with 12 bases between. This CDR3 comprises 12 residues. CDR3 bases: TGTGCCTGGAAGGGCAGGGCGGATGGCTACACCTTC. Protein: CAWKGRADGYTF.

V usage is TRBV18 and J usage is TRBJ1-2, with D unclear. Trimming took off 5 bases at V and 8 bases at J, with 12 bases between the two ends. The CDR3 is made up of 12 amino acids. Germline V lookup: CDR1 KGHSH, CDR2 LQKENI. This CDR3 reads CASSSDPSGYTF. The CDR3 region has the DNA TGTGCCAGCTCATCCGACCCTTCGGGCTACACCTTC.

J is TRBJ2-7 and V is TRBV4-1; D gene ambiguous. CDR1 and CDR2 from the germline V gene are MGHRA and YSYEKL. The CDR3 is 12 amino acids. The V gene lost 2 bases and the J gene lost 3 bases, with 5 bases spanning the gap. CDR3 sequence reads: CASSQPIYEQYF. CDR3 bases: TGCGCCAGCAGCCAACCCATCTACGAGCAGTACTTC.

This sequence joins TRBV4-1 and TRBJ1-6; D not certain. Germline V gene sequence: CDR1 MGHRA, CDR2 YSYEKL. Trimming took 1 base from V and 2 from J, leaving 15 bases between them. The CDR3 has 18 amino acids. The CDR3 protein is CASSQGGGRSPYNSPLHF. Written as DNA, the CDR3 is TGCGCCAGCAGCCAAGGGGGTGGCAGGTCCCCCTATAATTCACCCCTCCACTTT.

As concerns this clone: The junction and the germline gene differ at one end; a read error may be behind it. The rearrangement joins TRBV9 to TRBJ2-7; D uncertain. CDR3 size: 10 residues. Germline V gene sequence: CDR1 SGDLS, CDR2 YYNGEE. CDR3 loop: CASSRNCQVF. The CDR3, as DNA: TGTGCCAGCAGCCGTAACTGTCAGGTCTTC.

The V call is TRBV7-9, the J call TRBJ2-7, with D unclear. The CDR3 extends over 11 amino acids. Germline assignment: CDR1 SEHNR and CDR2 FQNEAQ (reference sequence). V dropped 7 bases and J dropped 5 bases, with 9 bases sitting between them. The DNA for the CDR3 is TGTGCCAGCATGTGGGCGGACGAGCAGTACTTC. It encodes CASMWADEQYF.

The J gene is TRBJ2-1, the V gene TRBV5-5, with 9 bases fitting TRBD2. The J segment lost 0 bases and the V segment lost 2 bases, leaving 0 bases of the junction unmatched. CDR3 length: 15 amino acids. CDR1 and CDR2 from the germline V gene are SGHKS and YYEKEE (reference sequence). The CDR3 region is CASSLLAGSYNEQFF. The DNA of the CDR3 is TGTGCCAGCAGCTTACTAGCGGGCTCCTACAATGAGCAGTTCTTC.

The J gene is TRBJ2-7, the V gene TRBV6-5; 9 bases are a match to TRBD2. CDR3 length: 14 residues. Looked up from germline, CDR1 is MNHEY and CDR2 is SVGAGI. Germline trimming cut 4 bases from V and 2 bases from J; bases unmatched to any gene: 3. The chain's CDR3 is CASSLAGVAYEQYF. The CDR3 DNA reads TGTGCCAGCAGTTTAGCGGGGGTGGCCTACGAGCAGTACTTC.

The genes are TRBV4-2 and TRBJ2-5; 8 nucleotides agree with TRBD2. The J segment lost 4 bases and the V segment lost 4 bases, leaving 8 bases of the junction unmatched. CDR1 is LGHNA, CDR2 YNFKEQ, per germline. This CDR3 region has 15 residues. Here the CDR3 DNA reads TGTGCCAGCAGCCCGGGAGGGCAGGGTCTAGAGACCCAGTACTTC. This encodes CASSPGGQGLETQYF.

The rearrangement joins TRBV30 to TRBJ1-6, with D unresolved. V lost 0 bases to trimming and J lost 5 bases, with 5 bases between them. The CDR3 consists of 13 residues. Per germline, CDR1 GTSNPN and CDR2 SVGIG (reference sequence). The CDR3: CAWSVSDNSPLHF. The DNA for the CDR3 is TGTGCCTGGAGTGTATCAGATAATTCACCCCTCCACTTT.

The sample holds a few counts of this clone. The chain recombines TRBV14 with TRBJ2-1; unclear D gene. The V end was cut by 3 bases, the J end by 5 bases, with 11 bases between. CDR3 size: 14 residues. Germline lookup yields CDR1 SGHDN and CDR2 FVKESK. The CDR3 region is CASSHGYIDNEQFF. DNA for the CDR3: TGTGCCAGCAGCCATGGTTACATCGACAATGAGCAGTTCTTC. Complete variable domain (other parts from reference TRBV14 and TRBJ2-1): EAGVTQFPSHSVIEKGQTVTLRCDPISGHDNLYWYRRVMGKEIKFLLHFVKESKQDESGMPNNRFLAERTGGTYSTLKVQPAELEDSGVYFCASSHGYIDNEQFFGPGTRLTVL.

J is TRBJ2-7 and V is TRBV4-1; the D is unclear. The CDR3 is 13 amino acids. Germline CDR1 MGHRA, CDR2 YSYEKL. Trimming took 3 bases from V and 6 from J, leaving 12 bases between them. The CDR3 reads CASSQVDFGEQYF. In DNA, the CDR3 is TGCGCCAGCAGCCAGGTAGACTTCGGCGAGCAGTACTTC.

The J gene is TRBJ2-7, the V gene TRBV19; D is perhaps TRBD1 (5 bases). Germline CDR1 is LNHDA and CDR2 is SQIVND (reference sequence). Trimming pared 2 bases from V and 1 base from J, leaving 12 bases between. The CDR3 runs to 15 residues. The CDR3 is CASSIPGQRSYEQYF. The CDR3 DNA reads as TGTGCCAGTAGTATACCCGGACAACGATCCTACGAGCAGTACTTC.